Listed below are T cell receptor beta chains from one sample, sequenced in a study of blood T cell repertoires in COVID-19. The assay was immunoSEQ multiplex PCR, and TCRdb's table has in-frame clones only and misses some. The sample records about 98,000 clones, roughly four fifths being singletons. Sequencing was carried out using peripheral blood. The receptors come from a man between 60 and 70 years old with acute or convalescent COVID-19. CDR3s include the opening cysteine and the closing phenylalanine or tryptophan. Each record gives: CDR3 protein, D gene, J gene, V gene. A D gene is named only where the DNA matches it firmly.

CASSPGADNEQFF,NA,TRBJ2-1,TRBV18
CATSRAGQGAEPQHF,TRBD1,TRBJ1-5,TRBV15
CASSRQGGGQPQHF,TRBD1,TRBJ1-5,TRBV5-4
CASSVKERTEAFF,NA,TRBJ1-1,TRBV2
CASSSGTGESLQVYGYTF,TRBD1,TRBJ1-2,TRBV19
CASSTNVDYTDTQYF,NA,TRBJ2-3,TRBV3-1/TRBV3-2
CASSEGRRGNTEAFF,NA,TRBJ1-1,TRBV6-1
CAISGVFNRVGNEQFF,NA,TRBJ2-1,TRBV10-3
CASFGGGSSTDTQYF,TRBD2,TRBJ2-3,TRBV5-1
CASSRTFGDSPLHF,NA,TRBJ1-6,TRBV6-5
CASSFEDSLEAFF,NA,TRBJ1-1,TRBV12-3/TRBV12-4
CASSRGSGQGYNSPLHF,TRBD1,TRBJ1-6,TRBV5-6
CASSFGQTNQPQHF,NA,TRBJ1-5,TRBV27
CASSLEGRTRNEQFF,NA,TRBJ2-1,TRBV7-2
CASSSQGVGGTEAFF,NA,TRBJ1-1,TRBV5-1
CASRPERGLKTYEQYF,TRBD2,TRBJ2-7,TRBV5-1